Listed below are T cell receptor beta chains from one sample, sequenced in a study of T cell responses to AZD1222 COVID-19 vaccine. The protocol was immunoSEQ multiplex PCR, while the TCRdb copy is restricted to in-frame clones and leaves out a portion. The sample has under 150,000 clones; 80% to 95% are singletons. The sequencing used peripheral blood, collected 28 days after the second AZD1222 dose. Receptors were obtained from an adult who received the AZD1222 COVID-19 vaccine. The CDR3 runs from the conserved cysteine through the conserved F or W. A D gene is named only where the DNA matches it firmly. Expanded clones are given a class, and other clones once, few, many or no size at all.

TRBD2	TRBV2	NA	TRBJ2-7	16	TGTGCCAGCAGTGAAGACCGACTAGCGGGAGCCCACGAGCAGTACTTC	CASSEDRLAGAHEQYF
NA	TRBV5-6	NA	TRBJ1-1	15	TGTGCCAGCAGCTTGGTAGGGTGGGGGAACACTGAAGCTTTCTTT	CASSLVGWGNTEAFF
NA	TRBV6-2/TRBV6-3	NA	TRBJ2-1	11	TGTGCCAGCAGTTGGTACAATGAGCAGTTCTTC	CASSWYNEQFF
NA	TRBV5-1	NA	TRBJ2-3	15	TGCGCCAGCAGCTTAAGAGGGTCAGCTCCAGATACGCAGTATTTT	CASSLRGSAPDTQYF
NA	TRBV5-4	NA	TRBJ2-7	14	TGTGCCAGCAGCTTCGGAAGGGACCCCTACGAGCAGTACTTC	CASSFGRDPYEQYF
NA	TRBV27	NA	TRBJ1-5	16	TGTGCCAGCAGTACCTTTATGGGCAATAGCAATCAGCCCCAGCATTTT	CASSTFMGNSNQPQHF
TRBD2	TRBV2	once	TRBJ2-1	14	TGTGCCATGTATAGCGGGAGCTCCTACAATGAGCAGTTCTTC	CAMYSGSSYNEQFF
NA	TRBV7-8	NA	TRBJ1-2	12	TGTGCCAGCGGACAGCGAAGCCTTGGCTACACCTTC	CASGQRSLGYTF
TRBD1	TRBV28	NA	TRBJ1-2	14	TGTGCCAGCAGAGCCGGACAGGCGTTCTATGGCTACACCTTC	CASRAGQAFYGYTF
TRBD1	TRBV7-9	NA	TRBJ2-7	14	TGTGCCAGCAGCAAACAGGGGGCGAGCTACGAGCAGTACTTC	CASSKQGASYEQYF
NA	TRBV27	NA	TRBJ1-2	12	TGTGCCAGCAGTTCGGGGGCCTCTGGCTACACCTTC	CASSSGASGYTF
NA	TRBV4-3	once	TRBJ1-2	15	TGCGCCAGCAGCCAAGATTTGCAGGGGAACTATGGCTACACCTTC	CASSQDLQGNYGYTF
NA	TRBV15	NA	TRBJ1-2	14	TGTGCCACCAGCAGAGACCGGGGGAGGGGTGGCTACACCTTC	CATSRDRGRGGYTF
NA	TRBV7-8	NA	TRBJ1-5	13	TGTGCCAGCAGCTTCACAGCGGATCAGCCCCAGCATTTT	CASSFTADQPQHF
NA	TRBV28	NA	TRBJ2-3	11	TGTGCCAGCAGTTTAAAGGATACGCAGTATTTT	CASSLKDTQYF
NA	TRBV7-9	NA	TRBJ1-4	12	TGTGCCAGCAGCCGTTCGGGTGAAAAACTGTTTTTT	CASSRSGEKLFF
NA	TRBV5-4	few	TRBJ2-5	14	TGTGCCAGCAGCTTGGAGGTGGGAGTGGAGACCCAGTACTTC	CASSLEVGVETQYF
NA	TRBV19	NA	TRBJ1-6	14	TGTGCCAGTAGTATTTCACGCGGGGAATCACCCCTCCACTTT	CASSISRGESPLHF
NA	TRBV28	NA	TRBJ2-7	14	TGTGCCAGCAGTTCAGGCCCAAGCCCCTACGAGCAGTACTTC	CASSSGPSPYEQYF
TRBD2	TRBV5-1	NA	TRBJ2-7	14	TGCGCCAGCAGCTTTGATAGCGGGAGTTACGAGCAGTACTTC	CASSFDSGSYEQYF
NA	TRBV27	NA	TRBJ1-2	14	TGTGCCAGCAGTTTCCGGCCAAGGGGGAATGGCTACACCTTC	CASSFRPRGNGYTF
TRBD1	TRBV7-2	once	TRBJ1-4	15	TGTGCCAGCAGCTTATTCGGACAGGGGAATGAAAAACTGTTTTTT	CASSLFGQGNEKLFF
NA	TRBV3-1/TRBV3-2	NA	TRBJ2-3	14	TGTGCCAGCAGCCACGCTCTGCACACAGATACGCAGTATTTT	CASSHALHTDTQYF
NA	TRBV28	NA	TRBJ1-2	15	TGTGCCAGCAGCCTGACGGGGAACACTTACTATGGCTACACCTTC	CASSLTGNTYYGYTF
NA	TRBV11-2	NA	TRBJ2-7	13	TGTGCCAGCAGCTTAGAACTGGGATCCGAGCAGTACTTC	CASSLELGSEQYF
TRBD1	TRBV7-2	NA	TRBJ2-1	15	TGTGCCAGCAGCGACGACAGGGGAGTGTACAATGAGCAGTTCTTC	CASSDDRGVYNEQFF
NA	TRBV5-1	NA	TRBJ2-7	14	TGCGCCAGCAGCTTGGCCCAGCGGTCGTACGAGCAGTACTTC	CASSLAQRSYEQYF
NA	TRBV9	few	TRBJ1-1	13	TGTGCCAGCAGCGTCAACATGAACACTGAAGCTTTCTTT	CASSVNMNTEAFF
NA	TRBV6-2/TRBV6-3	NA	TRBJ2-1	14	TGTGCCAGCAGTTATGGGGGCTCCTACAATGAGCAGTTCTTC	CASSYGGSYNEQFF
TRBD1	TRBV27	NA	TRBJ1-1	15	TGTGCCAGCAGTTGGACACAGGGGCCTGACACTGAAGCTTTCTTT	CASSWTQGPDTEAFF
TRBD1	TRBV3-1/TRBV3-2	NA	TRBJ1-3	17	TGTGCCAGCAGCCAAGATACGGACAGGTCCTCTGGAAACACCATATATTTT	CASSQDTDRSSGNTIYF
NA	TRBV28	NA	TRBJ2-5	15	TGTGCCAGCAGCCCGGCAGGGCTTGGGCAAGAGACCCAGTACTTC	CASSPAGLGQETQYF
NA	TRBV5-1	NA	TRBJ1-5	18	TGCGCCAGCAGCAGTCCGTGGTTTCCGGGGAGTGGCAATCAGCCCCAGCATTTT	CASSSPWFPGSGNQPQHF
NA	TRBV29-1	NA	TRBJ1-4	13	TGCAGCGTGCTGGGTTCAACTAATGAAAAACTGTTTTTT	CSVLGSTNEKLFF
NA	TRBV28	NA	TRBJ1-2	16	TGTGCCAGCAGTCCGCCGTGGAGTATCGCGTATGATGGCTACACCTTC	CASSPPWSIAYDGYTF
TRBD1	TRBV9	NA	TRBJ1-2	14	TGTGCCAGCAGCCGGGACAGGGAGCTCAATGGCTACACCTTC	CASSRDRELNGYTF
TRBD1	TRBV29-1	NA	TRBJ2-3	13	TGCAGCGTTTTGGACAGGGGGACAGGTACGCAGTATTTT	CSVLDRGTGTQYF
NA	TRBV28	once	TRBJ1-1	14	TGTGCCAGCAGTCCCCACCGTAGGGGTACTGAAGCTTTCTTT	CASSPHRRGTEAFF
TRBD1	TRBV3-1/TRBV3-2	NA	TRBJ2-5	15	TGTGCCAGCAGCCAAGGGACAGGGTCTTGGGAGACCCAGTACTTC	CASSQGTGSWETQYF
TRBD2	TRBV7-2	NA	TRBJ2-5	15	TGTGCCAGCAGCGTGACTAGCGGGAGCGAGGAGACCCAGTACTTC	CASSVTSGSEETQYF
NA	TRBV2	NA	TRBJ2-7	15	TGTGCCAGCAGTGAATCACAGGGAAAAGCCTACGAGCAGTACTTC	CASSESQGKAYEQYF
TRBD2	TRBV11-1	NA	TRBJ2-3	15	TGTGCCAGCAGCCCACTAGCGGGTCGCACAGATACGCAGTATTTT	CASSPLAGRTDTQYF
NA	TRBV19	NA	TRBJ2-2	13	TGTGCCAGTAGTATAGCGGTCACCGGGGAGCTGTTTTTT	CASSIAVTGELFF
TRBD1	TRBV6-4	NA	TRBJ1-2	15	TGTGCCAGCAGTCCTTCCGGGACAGGGGGCGATGGCTACACCTTC	CASSPSGTGGDGYTF
NA	TRBV20-1	once	TRBJ1-2	10	TGCACCGGTTCGGACGTGGGCTACACCTTC	CTGSDVGYTF
NA	TRBV6-5	NA	TRBJ1-5	13	TGTGCCAGCAGTTCGGCAGGGAATCAGCCCCAGCATTTT	CASSSAGNQPQHF
NA	TRBV18	NA	TRBJ2-3	17	TGTGCCAGCTCACCAGGCTCCAGGGCATCGATAACAGATACGCAGTATTTT	CASSPGSRASITDTQYF
NA	TRBV10-3	NA	TRBJ1-1	15	TGTGCCATCAGTGACGGGCCGGGGGCCGAGGCTGAAGCTTTCTTT	CAISDGPGAEAEAFF
NA	TRBV29-1	NA	TRBJ1-1	10	TGCAGCGTCTCGGAGACAGATGCTTTCTTT	CSVSETDAFF
NA	TRBV2	NA	TRBJ1-3	16	TGTGCCAGCAGTGAAGCGCCTTTCAGCTCTGGAAACACCATATATTTT	CASSEAPFSSGNTIYF
TRBD1	TRBV9	NA	TRBJ2-5	15	TGTGCCAGCAGCTACCGGGACAGAGAGCAAGAGACCCAGTACTTC	CASSYRDREQETQYF
NA	TRBV6-1	NA	TRBJ2-1	14	TGTGCCAGCAGTGAAGCGCCTAGCATCAATGAGCAGTTCTTC	CASSEAPSINEQFF
NA	TRBV11-2	NA	TRBJ1-3	13	TGTGCCAGCAGCTTCCCCCCTGGAAACACCATATATTTT	CASSFPPGNTIYF
TRBD1	TRBV7-9	NA	TRBJ1-1	15	TGTGCCAGCAGATCACAGGGGGCGCAGAACACTGAAGCTTTCTTT	CASRSQGAQNTEAFF